One sample yielded the 15 T cell receptor delta chains listed below, sequenced in a study of gamma-delta chains in newborns, infants, children. TCRdb re-analyzed the reads via CATT. There are under 5,500 delta-chain clones in the sample; over 4% occur only once, and 5% to 8% lies in the top ten. The sequencing sample was made of blood. The receptors derive from a child who was a newborn, infant or young child, either healthy, febrile or measles-vaccinated (not recorded which).

This clone was seen only a few times. This clone may be a read error of a much larger clone one base away. Additional DNA sequences in this sample encode the identical CDR3. V usage is TRDV2 and J usage is TRDJ1, with 8 positions matching TRDD3. This CDR3 comprises 16 residues. CDR1 and CDR2 from the germline V gene are GEAIGNYY and EKD. Written as DNA, the CDR3 is TGTGCCTGTGACACTCCCTGGGGGACCTACACCGATAAGCTCATCTTT. It encodes CACDTPWGTYTDKLIF.

This clone has a handful of counts. The gene calls are TRDV2 and TRDJ1, with D possibly matching TRDD3 (6 bases). Germline V gives CDR1 GEAIGNYY, CDR2 EKD. Trimming shortened V by 3 bases and J by 0 bases, and 13 bases separated the two germline ends. The CDR3 totals 15 residues. As DNA, the CDR3 is TGTGCCTGTGACTTCCTCGGGGGACACACCGATAAACTCATCTTT. This codes for CACDFLGGHTDKLIF.

Judged by abundance, this clone is medium-sized. The sample carries other DNA sequences with the same CDR3. CDR3 bases: TGTGCCTGTGACACTGGGGGATTCAGCTCCTGGGACACCCGACAGATGTTTTTC. Its translation is CACDTGGFSSWDTRQMFF. The V and J genes are TRDV2 and TRDJ3; TRDD3 aligns across 8 bases. The CDR3 extends over 18 amino acids. Germline CDR1 is GEAIGNYY and CDR2 is EKD. Trimming cost V 1 base and J 0 bases; bases outside gene matches: 4.

Notes on this clone: Since a much larger clone is just one base distant, this may be a read error. In the same sample, other DNA sequences code for this CDR3. The V gene is TRDV2, the J gene TRDJ1; 10 bases align to TRDD3. CDR1 is GEAIGNYY, CDR2 EKD, per germline. J was trimmed by 0 bases and V by 3 bases; bases with no gene match: 15. The CDR3 loop spans 19 amino acids. CDR3 protein: CACDPLVSRTGGYTDKLIF. As DNA, the CDR3 is TGTGCCTGTGACCCACTAGTGTCCCGTACTGGGGGATACACCGATAAACTCATCTTT.

As concerns this clone: A far larger clone is only one base removed, so a read error is likely. The sample has other DNA sequences that encode this CDR3 too. The chain uses TRDV2 and TRDJ1; 7 bases map to TRDD3. Germline values: CDR1 GEAIGNYY, CDR2 EKD. This CDR3 has 14 residues. The CDR3 nucleotides are TGTGCCTGTGACACCGTGGGGGACACCGATAGACTCATCTTT. This translates into CACDTVGDTDRLIF.

This clone was seen only a few times. Just one base apart from a much larger clone, this may be a read error. The gene calls are TRDV2 and TRDJ2; the D gene is possibly TRDD3 (6 bases). Germline loops: CDR1 GEAIGNYY, CDR2 EKD. This CDR3 contains 16 residues. Trimming removed 1 base at V and 0 bases at J, with 11 bases between. CDR3 in amino acids: CACDTLRDTLTAQLFF. The CDR3 DNA reads as TGTGCCTGTGACACACTGAGGGATACTTTGACAGCACAACTCTTCTTT.

The table lists this clone with a few counts. This sample also contains other DNA sequences that code for the same CDR3. This chain links TRDV1 with TRDJ1; a possible D gene is TRDD2 (9 bases). Between the trimmed V and J ends, which lost 0 bases and 2 bases, there was a span of 25 bases. In germline, CDR1 is TSWWSYY, CDR2 QGS. This CDR3 spans 20 amino acids. This CDR3 reads CALGELGSFLRGDRTDKLIF. CDR3 in DNA: TGTGCTCTTGGGGAACTAGGATCCTTCCTACGGGGGGATAGAACCGATAAACTCATCTTT.

This clone was seen more than once but under ten times. A read error may produce the germline difference seen at one junction end. The sample contains more than one DNA sequence encoding this CDR3. This sequence joins TRDV2 and TRDJ1; maybe TRDD3 (6 bases). Germline V CDR1 and CDR2: GEAIGNYY, EKD. The CDR3 extends over 19 amino acids. For the CDR3, the DNA is TGCGCCTGTGACACCGTCCGAGGGGGGAGGACGACGTACACCGATAAACTCATCTTT. Translation: CACDTVRGGRTTYTDKLIF.

This clone showed up just a few times. TCRdb lists the protein of a much larger clone for this DNA, which differs at residue 4, so this is likely a read error; the protein given here is translated from the DNA itself. The J gene is TRDJ1, the V gene TRDV2; TRDD3 agrees at 13 bases. The CDR3 extends over 18 amino acids. Germline V CDR1 and CDR2: GEAIGNYY, EKD. Trimming cost V 5 bases and J 2 bases; bases outside gene matches: 13. The CDR3 sequence is CACGPLVTGGYETDKLIF. The CDR3, as DNA: TGTGCCTGTGGTCCCCTCGTTACTGGGGGATACGAAACCGATAAACTCATCTTT.

The CDR3 here is CACDTGWGITYTDKLIF. CDR3 bases: TGTGCCTGTGACACCGGCTGGGGGATAACCTACACCGATAAACTCATCTTT. The chain links TRDV2 to TRDJ1; 10 bases match TRDD3. Germline-derived CDR1 and CDR2 are GEAIGNYY and EKD. With V trimmed by 0 bases and J by 0 bases, 6 bases remained unmatched. The CDR3 consists of 17 residues.

This clone was seen only a few times. This probably arose from a read error, given a far larger clone one base away. The chain carries TRDV2 and TRDJ3; unclear D gene. CDR3 length: 13 amino acids. V lost 3 bases, J lost 1 base, and 0 bases lay in between. Germline V gives CDR1 GEAIGNYY, CDR2 EKD. The CDR3 loop is CACDSWDTRQMFF. The CDR3 region has the DNA TGTGCCTGTGACTCCTGGGACACCCGACAGATGTTTTTC.

This clone was picked up a small number of times. With a much larger clone just one base away, this may be a read error. The chain carries TRDV2 and TRDJ1; 11 bases match TRDD3. The CDR3 totals 17 residues. CDR1 and CDR2 (germline): GEAIGNYY, EKD. In DNA, the CDR3 is TGTGCCTGTGACACGCTGGGGGATACTACCTACACCGATAACCTCATCTTT. Protein product: CACDTLGDTTYTDNLIF.

This clone is classed as medium-sized. V and J are TRDV2 and TRDJ1; 9 bases map to TRDD3. J was trimmed by 0 bases and V by 1 base; bases with no gene match: 11. The CDR3 spans 18 residues. CDR1 is GEAIGNYY and CDR2 is EKD in the germline V gene. The CDR3 sequence: CACDTLLGDVGYTDKLIF. As DNA, the CDR3 is TGTGCCTGTGACACTCTACTGGGGGACGTAGGCTACACCGATAAACTCATCTTT.

The sample holds a few counts of this clone. In the same sample, other DNA sequences code for this CDR3. The CDR3 spells CALGDHVPSPYWGKADKLIF. CDR3 coding DNA: TGTGCTCTTGGGGACCACGTCCCCTCCCCGTACTGGGGAAAGGCTGATAAACTCATCTTT. This rearrangement joins TRDV1 to TRDJ1; TRDD3 matches 7 bases. The junction had 24 bases not matched to a gene; V was cut back by 3 bases and J by 5 bases. CDR3 length: 20 amino acids. Germline V gene lookup returns CDR1 TSWWSYY and CDR2 QGS.

In regard to this clone: A clone one base away is much larger, so this may be a read error. The identical CDR3 is also encoded by other nucleotide sequences in the sample. The chain carries TRDV2 and TRDJ1; the D is unclear. The CDR3 runs 15 residues. V dropped 0 bases and J dropped 0 bases, with 10 bases sitting between them. Germline loops: CDR1 GEAIGNYY, CDR2 EKD. The CDR3: CACDTVGTDTDKLIF. The DNA for the CDR3 is TGTGCCTGTGACACCGTTGGAACGGACACCGATAAACTCATCTTT.